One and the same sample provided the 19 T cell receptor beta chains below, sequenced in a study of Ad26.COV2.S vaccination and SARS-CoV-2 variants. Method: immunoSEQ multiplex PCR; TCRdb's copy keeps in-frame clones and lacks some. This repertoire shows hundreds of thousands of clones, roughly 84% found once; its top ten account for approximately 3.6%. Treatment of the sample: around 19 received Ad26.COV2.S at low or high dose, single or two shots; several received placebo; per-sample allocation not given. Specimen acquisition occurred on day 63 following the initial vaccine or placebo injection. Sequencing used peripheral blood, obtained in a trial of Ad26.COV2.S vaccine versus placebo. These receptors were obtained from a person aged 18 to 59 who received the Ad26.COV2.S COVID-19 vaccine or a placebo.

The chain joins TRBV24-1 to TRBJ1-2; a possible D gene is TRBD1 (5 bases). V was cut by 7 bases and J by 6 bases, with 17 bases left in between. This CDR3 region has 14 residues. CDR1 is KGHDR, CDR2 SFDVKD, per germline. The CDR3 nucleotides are TGTGCCACCAGAATCGTGGGGGTCGGAAATGGCTACACCTTC. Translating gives CATRIVGVGNGYTF.

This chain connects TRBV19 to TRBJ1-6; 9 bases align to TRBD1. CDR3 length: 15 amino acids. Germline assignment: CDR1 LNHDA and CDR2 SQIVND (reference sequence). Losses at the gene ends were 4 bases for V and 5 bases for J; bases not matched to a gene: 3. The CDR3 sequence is CASSTGQGNNSPLHF. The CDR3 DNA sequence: TGTGCCAGTAGTACCGGACAGGGGAATAATTCACCCCTCCACTTT.

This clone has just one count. CDR3 sequence: CASTRDRDLNEQFF. Written as DNA, the CDR3 is TGTGCCAGCACCCGGGACAGAGACCTCAATGAGCAGTTCTTC. V usage is TRBV2 and J usage is TRBJ2-1; 7 bases map to TRBD1. The germline V gene encodes CDR1 SNHLY and CDR2 FYNNEI. J lost 6 bases, V lost 7 bases, and 9 bases had no gene match. The CDR3 is made up of 14 amino acids.

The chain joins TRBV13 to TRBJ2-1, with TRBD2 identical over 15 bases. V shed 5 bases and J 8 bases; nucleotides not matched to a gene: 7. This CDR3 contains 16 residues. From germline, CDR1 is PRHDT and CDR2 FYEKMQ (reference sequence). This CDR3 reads CASSPGGLAGGYEQFF. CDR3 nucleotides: TGTGCCAGCAGCCCCGGGGGACTAGCGGGGGGCTATGAGCAGTTCTTC.

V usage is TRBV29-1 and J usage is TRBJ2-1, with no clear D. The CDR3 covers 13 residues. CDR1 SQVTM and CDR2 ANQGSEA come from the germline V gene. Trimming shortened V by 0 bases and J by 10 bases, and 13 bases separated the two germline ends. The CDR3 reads CSVEDLTVREQFF. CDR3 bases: TGCAGCGTTGAAGATTTGACTGTTAGGGAGCAGTTCTTC.

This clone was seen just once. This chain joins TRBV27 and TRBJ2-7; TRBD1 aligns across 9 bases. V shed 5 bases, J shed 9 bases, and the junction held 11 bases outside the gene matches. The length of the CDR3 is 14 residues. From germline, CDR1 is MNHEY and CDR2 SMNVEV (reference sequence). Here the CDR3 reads CASSARDRVMAQYF. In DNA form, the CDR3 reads TGTGCCAGCAGTGCCCGGGACAGGGTGATGGCGCAGTACTTC.

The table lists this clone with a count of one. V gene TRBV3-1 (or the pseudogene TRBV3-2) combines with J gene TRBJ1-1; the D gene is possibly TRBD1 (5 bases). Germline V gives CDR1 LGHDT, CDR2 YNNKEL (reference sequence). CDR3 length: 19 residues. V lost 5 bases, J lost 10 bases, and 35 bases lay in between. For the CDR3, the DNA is TGTGCCAGCAGCATTGTCAGGGTTGTCAGGATAGTTCCCAAGACTCGAGCTTTCTTT. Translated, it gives CASSIVRVVRIVPKTRAFF.

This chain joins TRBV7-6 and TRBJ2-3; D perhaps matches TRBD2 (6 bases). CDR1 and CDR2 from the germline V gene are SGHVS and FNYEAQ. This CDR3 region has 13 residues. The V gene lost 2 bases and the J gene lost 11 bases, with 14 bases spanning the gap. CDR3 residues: CASSLRDGGGQYF. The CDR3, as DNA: TGTGCCAGCAGCTTACGTGACGGGGGTGGGCAGTATTTT.

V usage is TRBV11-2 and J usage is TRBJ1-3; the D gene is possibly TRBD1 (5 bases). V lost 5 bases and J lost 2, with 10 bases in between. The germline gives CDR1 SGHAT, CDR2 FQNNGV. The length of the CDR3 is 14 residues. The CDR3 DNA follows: TGTGCCAGCAGCCCGGCAGGGCCTGGAAACACCATATATTTT. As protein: CASSPAGPGNTIYF.

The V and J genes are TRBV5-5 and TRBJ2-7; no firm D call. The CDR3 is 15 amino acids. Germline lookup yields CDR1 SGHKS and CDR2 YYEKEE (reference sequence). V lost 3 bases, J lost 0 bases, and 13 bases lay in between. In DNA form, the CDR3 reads TGTGCCAGCAGCTCTGTGATGACAAGCTCCTACGAGCAGTACTTC. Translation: CASSSVMTSSYEQYF.

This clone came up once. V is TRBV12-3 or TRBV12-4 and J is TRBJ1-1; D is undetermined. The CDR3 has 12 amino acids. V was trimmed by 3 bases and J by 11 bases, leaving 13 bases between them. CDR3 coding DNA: TGTGCCAGCAGTTTGCCGGCCCGAAGGGCTTTCTTT. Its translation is CASSLPARRAFF.

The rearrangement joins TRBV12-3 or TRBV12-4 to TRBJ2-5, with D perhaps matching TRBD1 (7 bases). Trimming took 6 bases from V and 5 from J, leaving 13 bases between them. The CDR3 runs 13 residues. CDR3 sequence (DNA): TGTGCCAGCAGACCGACAGGGAGGGAGACCCAGTACTTC. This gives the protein CASRPTGRETQYF.

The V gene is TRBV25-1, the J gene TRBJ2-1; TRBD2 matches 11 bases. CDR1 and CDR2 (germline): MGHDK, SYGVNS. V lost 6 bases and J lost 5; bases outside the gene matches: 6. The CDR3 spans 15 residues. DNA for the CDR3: TGTGCCAGCAGATCTAGCGGGGGGCTGAACAATGAGCAGTTCTTC. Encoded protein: CASRSSGGLNNEQFF.

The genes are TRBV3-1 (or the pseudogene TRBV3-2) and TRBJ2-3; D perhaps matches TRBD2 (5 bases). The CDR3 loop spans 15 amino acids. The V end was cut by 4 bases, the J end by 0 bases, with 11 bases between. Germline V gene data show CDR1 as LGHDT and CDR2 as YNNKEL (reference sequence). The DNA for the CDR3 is TGTGCCAGCAGCCGCGTGTCGGGGAGCACAGATACGCAGTATTTT. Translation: CASSRVSGSTDTQYF.

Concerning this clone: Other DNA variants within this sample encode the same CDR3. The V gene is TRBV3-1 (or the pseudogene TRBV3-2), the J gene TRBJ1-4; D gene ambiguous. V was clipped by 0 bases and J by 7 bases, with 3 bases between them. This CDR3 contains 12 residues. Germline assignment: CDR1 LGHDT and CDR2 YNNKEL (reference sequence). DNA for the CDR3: TGTGCCAGCAGCCAAGAAACTGAAAAACTGTTTTTT. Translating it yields CASSQETEKLFF.

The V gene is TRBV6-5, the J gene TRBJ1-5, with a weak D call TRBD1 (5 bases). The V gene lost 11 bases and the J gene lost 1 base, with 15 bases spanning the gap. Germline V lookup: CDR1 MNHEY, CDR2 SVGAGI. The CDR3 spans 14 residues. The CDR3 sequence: CAARERISNQPQHF. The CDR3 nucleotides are TGTGCCGCCAGGGAGAGGATCAGCAATCAGCCCCAGCATTTT.

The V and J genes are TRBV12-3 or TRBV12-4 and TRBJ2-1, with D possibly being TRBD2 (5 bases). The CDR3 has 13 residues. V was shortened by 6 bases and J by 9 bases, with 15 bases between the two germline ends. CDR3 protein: CASSPTGSPEQFF. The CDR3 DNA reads TGTGCCAGCAGCCCGACGGGGTCCCCTGAGCAGTTCTTC.

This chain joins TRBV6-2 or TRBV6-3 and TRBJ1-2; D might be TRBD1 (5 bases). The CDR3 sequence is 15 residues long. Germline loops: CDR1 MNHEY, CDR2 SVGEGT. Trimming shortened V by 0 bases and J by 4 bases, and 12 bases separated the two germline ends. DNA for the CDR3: TGTGCCAGCAGTTACTCGATGGCCGGGGGCTATGGCTACACCTTC. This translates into CASSYSMAGGYGYTF.

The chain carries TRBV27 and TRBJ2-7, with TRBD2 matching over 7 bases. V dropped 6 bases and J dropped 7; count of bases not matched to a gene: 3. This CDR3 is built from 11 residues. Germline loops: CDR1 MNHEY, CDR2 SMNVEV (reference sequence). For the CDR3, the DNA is TGTGCCAGCAGGGGAGGGGTGGAGCAGTACTTC. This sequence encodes CASRGGVEQYF.